This T cell receptor beta chain stems from a study of blood T cell repertoires in COVID-19. Clones were sequenced by immunoSEQ multiplex PCR, and TCRdb holds only the in-frame ones, with some missing. The repertoire holds 290,000 or so clones, with 87% as singletons. There are 15 residues in the CDR3. Trimming cost V 5 bases and J 3 bases; bases outside gene matches: 6. The germline CDR1 and CDR2 sequences are SGHRS and YFSETQ. Sequences were obtained from peripheral blood. This chain uses TRBV5-1 with TRBJ2-1; 9 positions match TRBD2. This TCR came from a man aged 18-30 years with active or convalescent COVID-19. CDR3: CASRERGDGYNEQFF. CDR3 nucleotide sequence: TGCGCCAGCAGAGAGCGGGGGGATGGCTACAATGAGCAGTTCTTC.